Sequencing of this T cell receptor (beta chain) was carried out in a study of T cell responses to AZD1222 COVID-19 vaccine. Study-level findings and limits: Donors were chiefly white British, with a greater number of females, and clonal diversity was perhaps underestimated. The reported proportion of spike-specific TCRs targeting unmutated variant regions was nearly half. The study found Spike-specific TCR breadth and depth rose after two AZD1222 doses. Samples come after the peak T cell response, not at day 14.

This table comes from immunoSEQ multiplex PCR, and its TCRdb copy is limited to in-frame clones, with some not included. The sample records 100,000 to 150,000 clones, approximately 88% being singletons. Notes on this clone: Its cognate antigen is unknown.

The CDR3 is 13 residues long. Trimming stripped 1 base from V and 6 bases from J, with 9 bases between. Germline-derived CDR1 and CDR2 are SGHAT and FQNNGV. The rearrangement links TRBV11-2 to TRBJ1-2; D unresolved. Sequencing used peripheral blood, obtained on day 0 of AZD1222 vaccination. This sequence originates from an adult in good health. CDR3 protein: CASSLGGRDGYTF. The CDR3 coding sequence is TGTGCCAGCAGCTTAGGAGGGCGCGATGGCTACACCTTC.